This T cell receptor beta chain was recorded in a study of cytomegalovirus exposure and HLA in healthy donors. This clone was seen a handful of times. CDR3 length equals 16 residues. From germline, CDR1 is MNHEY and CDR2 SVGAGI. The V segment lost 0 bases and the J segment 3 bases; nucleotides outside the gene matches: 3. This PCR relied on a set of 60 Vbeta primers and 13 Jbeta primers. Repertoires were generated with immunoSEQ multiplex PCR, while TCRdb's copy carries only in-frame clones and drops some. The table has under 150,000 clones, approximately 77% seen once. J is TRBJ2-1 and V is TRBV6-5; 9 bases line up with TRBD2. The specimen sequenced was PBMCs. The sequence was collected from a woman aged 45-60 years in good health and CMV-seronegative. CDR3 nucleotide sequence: TGTGCCAGCAGTTACTCGAGCGGGGGGTACTACAATGAGCAGTTCTTC. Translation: CASSYSSGGYYNEQFF.